One and the same sample provided the 18 T cell receptor beta chains below, sequenced in a study of blood T cell repertoires in COVID-19. Measured with immunoSEQ multiplex PCR; TCRdb has only the in-frame clones, and not every one. The sample lists almost 500,000 clones; 88% were seen once. The material sequenced was PBMCs or T cells enriched from blood (not recorded which). These receptors all stem from an older woman who had recovered from COVID-19.

The chain combines TRBV2 with TRBJ1-5; 7 nucleotides agree with TRBD1. With V trimmed by 5 bases and J by 4 bases, 11 bases remained unmatched. The CDR3 is made up of 16 amino acids. Germline CDR1 reads SNHLY; CDR2 reads FYNNEI. In DNA form, the CDR3 reads TGTGCCAGCAGTCGGCCCGGGACAGTCTATAATCAGCCCCAGCATTTT. Translating gives CASSRPGTVYNQPQHF.

V gene TRBV5-1 combines with J gene TRBJ2-1, with D tentatively TRBD2 (6 bases). CDR3 length equals 16 residues. Germline loops: CDR1 SGHRS, CDR2 YFSETQ. V lost 2 bases and J 1 base, leaving 13 bases between the germline ends. Here the CDR3 DNA reads TGCGCCAGCAGCTTACCGGGAGTCCCGTCCTACAATGAGCAGTTCTTC. This sequence encodes CASSLPGVPSYNEQFF.

This clone was observed once. CDR3 region: CASSPVTGDYEQYV. Written as DNA, the CDR3 is TGTGCCAGCTCACCAGTAACAGGAGACTACGAGCAGTACGTC. V gene TRBV18 combines with J gene TRBJ2-7, with TRBD1 as a possible D gene (5 bases). Trimming shortened V by 2 bases and J by 3 bases, and 11 bases separated the two germline ends. The germline V gene has CDR1 KGHSH and CDR2 LQKENI. The CDR3 runs to 14 residues.

The genes are TRBV24-1 and TRBJ1-5; no reliable D call. Germline V gene lookup returns CDR1 KGHDR and CDR2 SFDVKD. The CDR3 runs 14 residues. V was trimmed by 4 bases and J by 4 bases, leaving 10 bases between them. CDR3 sequence (DNA): TGTGCCACCAGTGAAGGCCCGGAGAATCAGCCCCAGCATTTT. This sequence encodes CATSEGPENQPQHF.

In its sample, this clone was seen a few times. The chain couples TRBV15 to TRBJ1-1; no clear D gene. The ends were cut back, 3 bases at V and 1 base at J, with 6 bases in the middle. The CDR3 runs to 13 residues. Germline CDR1 reads LNHNV; CDR2 reads YYDKDF (reference sequence). CDR3 loop: CATSRERNTEAFF. The CDR3 nucleotides read TGTGCCACCAGCAGGGAGCGGAACACTGAAGCTTTCTTT.

CDR3 sequence (DNA): TGTGCCAGCAGCCCCCCGGCGGGCCGAACCAAAAACATTCAGTACTTC. As protein: CASSPPAGRTKNIQYF. The chain uses TRBV2 and TRBJ2-4, with TRBD2 as a possible D gene (5 bases). The CDR3 is 16 amino acids. The germline V gene encodes CDR1 SNHLY and CDR2 FYNNEI. The V gene lost 6 bases and the J gene lost 2 bases, with 17 bases spanning the gap.

The gene calls are TRBV7-2 and TRBJ1-1; 8 nucleotides line up with TRBD1. Trimming at V came to 5 bases and at J to 6 bases, leaving 5 bases not matched to a gene. Germline V gene lookup returns CDR1 SGHTA and CDR2 FQGNSA. The CDR3 totals 13 residues. The CDR3 protein is CASSPDRGAEAFF. CDR3 DNA: TGTGCCAGCAGCCCAGACAGGGGCGCTGAAGCTTTCTTT.

The genes are TRBV12-3 or TRBV12-4 and TRBJ2-5; no firm D call. This CDR3 is 12 amino acids long. The V gene lost 5 bases and the J gene lost 4 bases, with 8 bases spanning the gap. The CDR3 bases are TGTGCCAGCAGTCGCACACGAGAGACCCAGTACTTC. Translation: CASSRTRETQYF.

The CDR3 protein is CASSIFTGGETQYF. In DNA, the CDR3 is TGTGCCAGCAGCATATTTACAGGGGGGGAGACCCAGTACTTC. The chain couples TRBV7-2 to TRBJ2-5; TRBD1 matches at 8 bases. Germline assignment: CDR1 SGHTA and CDR2 FQGNSA. The CDR3 has 14 amino acids. Trimming removed 5 bases from V and 5 bases from J; junction bases left unmatched: 7. The full variable domain, completed using reference TRBV7-2 and TRBJ2-5, is GAGVSQSPSNKVTEKGKDVELRCDPISGHTALYWYRQSLGQGLEFLIYFQGNSAPDKSGLPSDRFSAERTGGSVSTLTIQRTQQEDSAVYLCASSIFTGGETQYFGPGTRLLVL.

The chain combines TRBV7-2 with TRBJ2-1, with 8 bases matching TRBD2. There are 17 residues in the CDR3. V gave up 5 bases and J gave up 4 bases; unmatched junction bases: 13. CDR1 is SGHTA and CDR2 is FQGNSA in the germline V gene. The CDR3 region has the DNA TGTGCCAGCAGCATTCGCCGAACTAGCGGCTTTTACAATGAGCAGTTCTTC. Its translation: CASSIRRTSGFYNEQFF.

The chain uses TRBV4-1 and TRBJ1-4, with no clear D. Trimming removed 4 bases at V and 5 bases at J, with 5 bases between. Germline CDR1 reads MGHRA; CDR2 reads YSYEKL. This CDR3 is built from 12 residues. The CDR3: CASSPGNEKLFF. The DNA of the CDR3 is TGCGCCAGCAGCCCCGGGAATGAAAAACTGTTTTTT.

The gene calls are TRBV12-3 or TRBV12-4 and TRBJ1-3; D gene uncertain. There are 13 residues in the CDR3. V was trimmed by 5 bases and J by 0 bases, leaving 5 bases between them. CDR3: CASSPISGNTIYF. CDR3 DNA sequence: TGTGCCAGCAGTCCTATCTCTGGAAACACCATATATTTT.

The chain has TRBV5-1 and TRBJ2-7, with a tentative D call TRBD1 (5 bases). Germline V gene lookup returns CDR1 SGHRS and CDR2 YFSETQ. V lost 2 bases to trimming and J lost 2 bases, with 17 bases between them. This CDR3 spans 16 amino acids. This CDR3 is CASSLIGSGQTYEQYF. The CDR3 DNA reads as TGCGCCAGCAGCTTAATTGGGTCAGGGCAAACCTACGAGCAGTACTTC.

With regard to this clone: The junction and the germline gene differ at one end; a read error may be behind it. The CDR3 loop is CASIEPGTGGTGNTIYF. The CDR3 coding sequence is TGTGCCAGCATTGAACCCGGGACAGGGGGAACCGGAAACACCATATATTTT. The gene calls are TRBV6-1 and TRBJ1-3, with TRBD1 matching over 11 bases. The germline CDR1 and CDR2 sequences are MNHNS and SASEGT. This CDR3 region has 17 residues.

The rearrangement joins TRBV7-6 to TRBJ1-2; TRBD1 might be the D (6 bases). The CDR3 totals 12 residues. The germline V gene encodes CDR1 SGHVS and CDR2 FNYEAQ. V was trimmed by 5 bases and J by 8 bases, leaving 12 bases between them. The CDR3 DNA reads as TGTGCCAGCAGCACCCAGGGGCAGGGCTACACCTTC. Its protein product is CASSTQGQGYTF.

The chain couples TRBV2 to TRBJ2-2; D unresolved. Looked up from germline, CDR1 is SNHLY and CDR2 is FYNNEI. Trimming took 5 bases from V and 0 from J, leaving 7 bases between them. This CDR3 spans 14 amino acids. CDR3 loop: CASSRQANTGELFF. The CDR3 bases are TGTGCCAGCAGTCGGCAGGCGAACACCGGGGAGCTGTTTTTT.

The chain joins TRBV9 to TRBJ2-7; D gene ambiguous. This CDR3 is 15 amino acids long. V dropped 3 bases and J dropped 6 bases, with 19 bases sitting between them. Per germline, CDR1 SGDLS and CDR2 YYNGEE. CDR3 residues: CASSACRDCRREQYF. The DNA of the CDR3 is TGTGCCAGCAGCGCCTGTAGAGACTGCCGCCGCGAGCAGTACTTC.

The chain couples TRBV10-2 to TRBJ1-2; D gene unclear. CDR3 length equals 13 residues. V lost 2 bases and J lost 4, with 8 bases in between. Per the germline V gene, CDR1 is WSHSY and CDR2 is SAAADI. CDR3 nucleotide sequence: TGCGCCAGCAGTGAGGGGGAGAGCTATGGCTACACCTTC. It encodes CASSEGESYGYTF.